A single sample gave rise to the 27 T cell receptor beta chains below, sequenced in a study of early T cells in non-severe SARS-CoV-2 infection. TCRdb processed the 5' RACE reads anew with MiXCR; each CDR3 protein has one entry. The data hold about 27,000 distinct CDR3 sequences, with approximately 5.4% observed a single time. The sequencing sample was made of whole blood. Receptors were obtained from an adult who was a healthcare worker with PCR-confirmed SARS-CoV-2 infection or an uninfected control (not recorded which).

The gene calls are TRBV6-2 or TRBV6-3 and TRBJ2-5; 7 bases line up with TRBD2. CDR1 is MNHEY, CDR2 SVGEGT, per germline. The length of the CDR3 is 13 residues. After removal of 1 base from V and 5 bases from J, the junction contained 1 base not matched to a gene. In DNA form, the CDR3 reads TGTGCCAGCAGTTACTTCGGGAGGGAGACCCAGTACTTC. The encoded protein is CASSYFGRETQYF.

This clonotype was seen ten or more times. The chain uses TRBV7-2 and TRBJ1-1; D not certain. The CDR3 runs to 13 residues. Germline-derived CDR1 and CDR2 are SGHTA and FQGNSA. V was trimmed by 3 bases and J by 1 base, leaving 6 bases between them. CDR3 region: CASSFAPNTEAFF. CDR3 DNA sequence: TGTGCCAGCAGCTTTGCGCCGAACACTGAAGCTTTCTTT.

This clonotype was detected ten times or more. As DNA, the CDR3 is TGTGCAAGTCGCCCAGAAGACCGCCACCGCCCCCACGAGCAGTACTTC. Amino acid sequence: CASRPEDRHRPHEQYF. The V and J genes are TRBV12-2 and TRBJ2-7; the table's D call, TRBD1, has no DNA check behind it. TRBV12-2 is annotated as a pseudogene. This CDR3 comprises 16 residues.

This clonotype was detected only a few times. The J gene is TRBJ2-1, the V gene TRBV5-1; D remains ambiguous. CDR3 length: 16 amino acids. Germline-derived CDR1 and CDR2 are SGHRS and YFSETQ. V dropped 1 base and J dropped 0 bases, with 11 bases sitting between them. Here the CDR3 DNA reads TGCGCCAGCAGCTTGAGGGCGGATAGCTCCTACAATGAGCAGTTCTTC. Its protein product is CASSLRADSSYNEQFF.

The chain couples TRBV5-4 to TRBJ1-6; D call uncertain. Deletions cut 1 base from V and 4 bases from J, with 6 bases between. CDR1 and CDR2 from the germline V gene are SGHNT and YYREEE (reference sequence). The CDR3 is 14 amino acids. The CDR3 loop reads CASSLRLYNSPLHF. The CDR3 nucleotides are TGTGCCAGCAGCTTGCGACTTTATAATTCACCCCTCCACTTT.

This clonotype was detected only a few times. The chain uses TRBV19 and TRBJ2-6; D call uncertain. This CDR3 is 16 amino acids long. CDR1 is LNHDA and CDR2 is SQIVND in the germline V gene (reference sequence). Trimming removed 4 bases at V and 0 bases at J, with 10 bases between. This CDR3 reads CASSNGSPSGANVLTF. The DNA for the CDR3 is TGTGCCAGTAGTAACGGATCCCCCTCTGGGGCCAACGTCCTGACTTTC.

This clonotype was counted only a few times. The rearrangement uses TRBV11-2 and TRBJ2-1, with 11 positions matching TRBD2. The V gene end was trimmed by 5 bases and the J gene end by 10 bases; junction bases not matched to a gene: 7. The CDR3 has 14 residues. Germline V gene sequence: CDR1 SGHAT, CDR2 FQNNGV. CDR3 DNA: TGTGCCAGCAGCCCGGGACTAGCGGTAGACGAGCAGTTCTTC. Translated: CASSPGLAVDEQFF.

This clonotype was seen repeatedly, ten times or more. The chain combines TRBV7-9 with TRBJ2-7, with D maybe TRBD2 (5 bases). Trimming took off 7 bases at V and 2 bases at J, with 18 bases between the two ends. Germline V CDR1 and CDR2: SEHNR, FQNEAQ (reference sequence). The CDR3 is made up of 15 amino acids. CDR3 protein: CASTPGLLATYEQYF. The DNA of the CDR3 is TGTGCCAGCACCCCAGGACTCTTGGCGACCTACGAGCAGTACTTC.

This clonotype came up many times. The chain carries TRBV20-1 and TRBJ2-5, with 12 bases lining up with TRBD2. CDR1 and CDR2 from the germline V gene are DFQATT and SNEGSKA (reference sequence). V shed 2 bases and J 3 bases; nucleotides not matched to a gene: 4. The CDR3 contains 15 residues. CDR3 amino acids: CSARPRTSGEETQYF. The CDR3 nucleotides are TGCAGTGCTAGACCTAGGACTAGCGGGGAAGAGACCCAGTACTTC.

This clonotype was seen ten or more times. The chain has TRBV7-2 and TRBJ2-7; D not certain. With 0 bases removed from V and 3 bases from J, the gap between germline ends came to 12 bases. This CDR3 contains 15 residues. Germline CDR1 SGHTA, CDR2 FQGNSA. CDR3: CASSLAHAKNYEQYF. DNA of the CDR3: TGTGCCAGCAGCTTAGCACACGCGAAGAACTACGAGCAGTACTTC.

This clonotype was seen more than once but under ten times. The chain links TRBV11-2 to TRBJ2-7; D gene uncertain. Between the trimmed V and J ends, which lost 4 bases and 5 bases, there was a span of 18 bases. Germline V gene lookup returns CDR1 SGHAT and CDR2 FQNNGV. CDR3 length: 15 amino acids. For the CDR3, the DNA is TGTGCCAGCAGCTCCCCATTCCACCCGGAAGACGAGCAGTACTTC. Amino acid sequence: CASSSPFHPEDEQYF.

This clonotype is classed as medium-sized. This sequence joins TRBV20-1 and TRBJ2-7; D not resolved. CDR3 size: 13 residues. The germline V and J ends were trimmed by 4 bases and 2 bases, with 12 bases remaining between them. Germline-derived CDR1 and CDR2 are DFQATT and SNEGSKA (reference sequence). The CDR3 sequence is CSATPGLAYEQYF. In nucleotides, the CDR3 is TGCAGTGCTACACCGGGCCTAGCCTACGAGCAGTACTTC.

The table lists this clonotype with many counts. The V gene is TRBV7-6, the J gene TRBJ2-2; 8 nucleotides align to TRBD1. This CDR3 is built from 16 residues. Trimming cost V 3 bases and J 1 base; bases outside gene matches: 4. Looked up from germline, CDR1 is SGHVS and CDR2 is FNYEAQ. CDR3 coding DNA: TGTGCCAGCAGCTTCCAAGGACAGGGGAACACCGGGGAGCTGTTTTTT. This gives the protein CASSFQGQGNTGELFF.

This rearrangement joins TRBV30 to TRBJ1-1; the D gene is possibly TRBD1 (5 bases). In germline, CDR1 is GTSNPN, CDR2 SVGIG (reference sequence). The CDR3 has 15 amino acids. The DNA of the CDR3 is TGTGTGGGGGATCCGGCGATAAACATGAACACTGAAGCTTTCTTT. It specifies CVGDPAINMNTEAFF.

In this sample, this clonotype turned up many times. The CDR3 loop reads CASSLTGELYNEQFF. Here the CDR3 DNA reads TGTGCCAGCAGCTTAACGGGGGAGCTCTACAATGAGCAGTTCTTC. The chain combines TRBV7-2 with TRBJ2-1; possible D gene TRBD2, 6 bases. Per germline, CDR1 SGHTA and CDR2 FQGNSA. V was pared by 2 bases and J by 3 bases, with 11 bases between. This CDR3 is 15 amino acids long. Using reference TRBV7-2 and TRBJ2-1 for the parts outside the CDR3, the full variable domain is GAGVSQSPSNKVTEKGKDVELRCDPISGHTALYWYRQSLGQGLEFLIYFQGNSAPDKSGLPSDRFSAERTGGSVSTLTIQRTQQEDSAVYLCASSLTGELYNEQFFGPGTRLTVL.

The V gene is TRBV11-2, the J gene TRBJ2-3, with 11 positions matching TRBD2. The V and J ends lost 1 base and 4 bases, in that order; junction bases with no gene match: 1. The CDR3 sequence is 15 residues long. The germline gives CDR1 SGHAT, CDR2 FQNNGV. CDR3 sequence: CASSLASGGSDTQYF. The CDR3 region has the DNA TGTGCCAGCAGCTTAGCTAGCGGGGGGTCAGATACGCAGTATTTT.

This clonotype was detected ten times or more. The chain couples TRBV2 to TRBJ1-2, with no clear D. Trimming left V 2 bases short and J 8 bases short, with 12 bases between. CDR3 length: 13 residues. Germline V gene data show CDR1 as SNHLY and CDR2 as FYNNEI. The CDR3 nucleotides are TGTGCCAGCAGTGAAACGACTACCGGCGGCTACACCTTC. Its translation: CASSETTTGGYTF. The variable domain in full, completed from reference TRBV2 and TRBJ1-2, reads EPEVTQTPSHQVTQMGQEVILRCVPISNHLYFYWYRQILGQKVEFLVSFYNNEISEKSEIFDDQFSVERPDGSNFTLKIRSTKLEDSAMYFCASSETTTGGYTFGSGTRLTVV.

V and J are TRBV5-1 and TRBJ2-1; possibly TRBD2 for D (6 bases). CDR3 size: 15 residues. The germline V gene has CDR1 SGHRS and CDR2 YFSETQ. Trimming took off 6 bases at V and 4 bases at J, with 17 bases between the two ends. The CDR3 is CASTPGTPVYNEQFF. In nucleotides, the CDR3 is TGCGCCAGCACTCCCGGGACTCCAGTGTACAATGAGCAGTTCTTC.

This clonotype was detected a few times. The chain links TRBV4-3 to TRBJ2-2; 9 nucleotides agree with TRBD2. The CDR3 is 18 amino acids. Germline V gene data show CDR1 as LGHNA and CDR2 as YSLEER. V lost 0 bases, J lost 3 bases, and 8 bases stayed unmatched. The CDR3 is CASSQDRSLAGDTGELFF. CDR3 in DNA: TGCGCCAGCAGCCAAGATAGGTCCTTAGCGGGAGACACCGGGGAGCTGTTTTTT.

This clonotype was recorded many times. The CDR3 region has the DNA TGTGCCAGCAGCTGGACAGATACGCAGTATTTT. Translation gives CASSWTDTQYF. This chain links TRBV7-9 with TRBJ2-3; D gene unclear. This CDR3 has 11 amino acids. V was shortened by 4 bases and J by 3 bases, with 2 bases between the two germline ends. CDR1 is SEHNR and CDR2 is FQNEAQ in the germline V gene (reference sequence).

Points on this clonotype: This may come from a read error, since a much larger clone is one base off. The chain is built from TRBV28 and TRBJ2-3; 10 nucleotides line up with TRBD1. CDR3 size: 15 residues. The germline gives CDR1 MDHEN, CDR2 SYDVKM. This CDR3 reads CAGRGPGQGSDTQYF. In nucleotides, the CDR3 is TGTGCCGGCAGGGGGCCGGGACAGGGGTCAGATACGCAGTATTTT.

This clonotype occurred a few times. The chain joins TRBV7-6 to TRBJ2-1, with D perhaps TRBD1 (6 bases). The CDR3 contains 14 residues. Trimming shortened V by 6 bases and J by 6 bases, and 15 bases separated the two germline ends. CDR1 SGHVS and CDR2 FNYEAQ come from the germline V gene. CDR3 amino acids: CASSTLPRGNEQFF. CDR3 nucleotides: TGTGCCAGCAGTACACTACCCAGGGGCAATGAGCAGTTCTTC. The full variable domain, with the rest looked up from reference TRBV7-6 and TRBJ2-1, is GAGVSQSPRYKVTKRGQDVALRCDPISGHVSLYWYRQALGQGPEFLTYFNYEAQQDKSGLPNDRFSAERPEGSISTLTIQRTEQRDSAMYRCASSTLPRGNEQFFGPGTRLTVL.

A note on this clonotype: An end of the junction differs from the germline gene, which may be a read error. J is TRBJ2-1 and V is TRBV7-2; a weak D match, TRBD1 (5 bases). Germline CDR1 SGHTA, CDR2 FQGNSA. This CDR3 is 13 amino acids long. CDR3 bases: TGTGCCAGCAGCTTAAGTGAGACAGTCAGCCCACGCTTC. Translated, it gives CASSLSETVSPRF. Based on the CDR3 plus reference TRBV7-2 and TRBJ2-1, the full variable domain is GAGVSQSPSNKVTEKGKDVELRCDPISGHTALYWYRQSLGQGLEFLIYFQGNSAPDKSGLPSDRFSAERTGGSVSTLTIQRTQQEDSAVYLCASSLSETVSPRFGPGTRLTVL.

This clonotype was picked up many times. The chain uses TRBV5-1 and TRBJ2-3; unclear D gene. CDR1 and CDR2 (germline): SGHRS, YFSETQ. V was shortened by 2 bases and J by 2 bases, with 3 bases between the two germline ends. There are 12 residues in the CDR3. The chain's CDR3 is CASSLLTDTQYF. The CDR3 DNA reads as TGCGCCAGCAGCTTACTCACAGATACGCAGTATTTT.

This clonotype has more than one count but fewer than ten. The V and J genes are TRBV11-2 and TRBJ2-2; maybe TRBD1 (6 bases). The CDR3 consists of 16 residues. Germline V gene data show CDR1 as SGHAT and CDR2 as FQNNGV. Trimming cost V 2 bases and J 5 bases, with 15 bases left between them. The CDR3 DNA reads TGTGCCAGCAGCTTAAGAGGACAGCCTAGGACCGGGGAGCTGTTTTTT. Protein sequence: CASSLRGQPRTGELFF.

This clonotype was seen many times. The V gene is TRBV7-9, the J gene TRBJ2-1; D unresolved. Germline lookup yields CDR1 SEHNR and CDR2 FQNEAQ (reference sequence). V lost 11 bases and J 5 bases, leaving 16 bases between the germline ends. The CDR3 length is 13 residues. In DNA form, the CDR3 reads TGTGCCTCATCCCCCGTAGGTCACAATGAGCAGTTCTTC. Translating it yields CASSPVGHNEQFF.

Many counts were recorded for this clonotype. This chain uses TRBV19 with TRBJ2-7, with 10 bases that match TRBD1. Germline-derived CDR1 and CDR2 are LNHDA and SQIVND (reference sequence). CDR3 length: 16 amino acids. The V segment lost 6 bases and the J segment 3 bases; nucleotides outside the gene matches: 11. CDR3 bases: TGTGCCAGTAGGCGCTCCCCGGGACAGGGGATCTACGAGCAGTACTTC. It specifies CASRRSPGQGIYEQYF.